The entry below describes one T cell receptor beta chain. The sample originates from a study of blood T cell repertoires in COVID-19. The overall study: Samples taken during acute and convalescent COVID-19 were collected in the United States, Italy and Spain. The cDNA or gDNA used as material had been derived from T cells, B-cell-depleted T cells, or PBMCs.

As processed by the authors: Using reference gene primer amplification, nucleated cell counts were estimated. This table comes from immunoSEQ multiplex PCR, and its TCRdb copy is limited to in-frame clones, with some not included. That table is the source of V, J and clone size, and D and trimming were worked out from the DNA. Here the sample spans about 90,000 clones, roughly 90% being singletons. The source material was peripheral blood. The sequence was collected from a man older than 75 with active or convalescent COVID-19.

CDR3 protein: CASSLNPGQGAGGYTF. For the CDR3, the DNA is TGTGCCAGCAGCTTAAACCCTGGACAGGGGGCAGGGGGCTACACCTTC. The V call is TRBV7-3, the J call TRBJ1-2, with 11 bases lining up with TRBD1. Germline V gene lookup returns CDR1 SGHTA and CDR2 FQGTGA. The junction had 9 bases not matched to a gene; V was cut back by 1 base and J by 8 bases. The CDR3 covers 16 residues.